These 25 T cell receptor beta chains were all obtained from the same sample, sequenced in a study of blood T cell repertoires in COVID-19. Using immunoSEQ multiplex PCR, the repertoire was profiled, and TCRdb retains in-frame clones only, with some absent. The sample has under 200,000 clones; 82% are singletons. What was sequenced was PBMCs or T cells enriched from blood (not recorded which). These receptor sequences come from a woman between 55 and 75 years old with acute COVID-19.

The chain links TRBV6-2 or TRBV6-3 to TRBJ2-7; D unclear. V lost 5 bases to trimming and J lost 0 bases, with 11 bases between them. Germline V gene data show CDR1 as MNHEY and CDR2 as SVGEGT. The CDR3 contains 14 residues. The CDR3 nucleotides are TGTGCCAGCAGTGCCGGGTTGAGCTCCTACGAGCAGTACTTC. Translating it yields CASSAGLSSYEQYF.

This clone came up a few times. The CDR3 DNA follows: TGTGCCAGCAGTTTGAGGGACTATGGCTACACCTTC. As protein: CASSLRDYGYTF. This chain links TRBV28 with TRBJ1-2; D uncertain. The CDR3 is 12 residues long. Germline V CDR1 and CDR2: MDHEN, SYDVKM. V lost 3 bases to trimming and J lost 3 bases, with 5 bases between them.

In this sample, this clone turned up once. The V and J genes are TRBV18 and TRBJ1-1; D call uncertain. V was clipped by 3 bases and J by 7 bases, with 18 bases between them. CDR3 length: 15 residues. The V gene's germline CDR1 is KGHSH and CDR2 LQKENI. This CDR3 is CASSPPSRASGEAFF. DNA of the CDR3: TGTGCCAGCTCACCGCCTTCGCGGGCGTCGGGTGAAGCTTTCTTT.

This clone was detected only once. The chain couples TRBV24-1 to TRBJ1-5; D perhaps matches TRBD1 (5 bases). The CDR3 covers 16 residues. Trimming stripped 3 bases from V and 0 bases from J, with 11 bases between. From germline, CDR1 is KGHDR and CDR2 SFDVKD. Here the CDR3 reads CATSDPGDYSNQPQHF. CDR3 nucleotides: TGTGCCACCAGTGATCCGGGGGATTATAGCAATCAGCCCCAGCATTTT.

The chain combines TRBV4-1 with TRBJ1-6; a possible D gene is TRBD1 (6 bases). Germline loops: CDR1 MGHRA, CDR2 YSYEKL. The CDR3 is 17 residues long. With 1 base removed from V and 5 bases from J, the gap between germline ends came to 15 bases. CDR3 residues: CASSQVGMRTDNSPLHF. CDR3 DNA sequence: TGCGCCAGCAGCCAAGTTGGTATGAGGACAGATAATTCACCCCTCCACTTT.

The V call is TRBV6-5, the J call TRBJ1-5; the D gene is possibly TRBD1 (6 bases). V was shortened by 7 bases and J by 5 bases, with 15 bases between the two germline ends. Germline assignment: CDR1 MNHEY and CDR2 SVGAGI. The CDR3 runs 14 residues. The CDR3 sequence: CASTSDRTYQPQHF. CDR3 bases: TGTGCCAGCACATCGGACAGAACTTATCAGCCCCAGCATTTT.

The chain combines TRBV29-1 with TRBJ2-7, with 7 bases that match TRBD1. The CDR3 spans 15 residues. In germline, CDR1 is SQVTM, CDR2 ANQGSEA. V lost 0 bases and J lost 1; bases outside the gene matches: 6. The DNA for the CDR3 is TGCAGCGTTGAAGATAGGGGGCAGGGGTCCTACGAGCAGTACTTC. Its protein product is CSVEDRGQGSYEQYF.

This chain links TRBV4-2 with TRBJ2-7; no reliable D call. The V gene's germline CDR1 is LGHNA and CDR2 YNFKEQ. V was trimmed by 4 bases and J by 2 bases, leaving 9 bases between them. The CDR3 contains 13 residues. The CDR3 region has the DNA TGTGCCAGCAGCCGCGAGGTAACCTACGAGCAGTACTTC. It codes for CASSREVTYEQYF.

This clone turned up a few times. The J gene is TRBJ2-3, the V gene TRBV7-9; tentatively, D is TRBD1 (5 bases). The ends were cut back, 4 bases at V and 6 bases at J, with 14 bases in the middle. Germline assignment: CDR1 SEHNR and CDR2 FQNEAQ (reference sequence). This CDR3 is built from 14 residues. The CDR3 nucleotides are TGTGCCAGCAGCTCCCAACCAGGGCGGGATACGCAGTATTTT. It yields the protein CASSSQPGRDTQYF.

This clone was counted between two and nine times. This chain connects TRBV6-2 or TRBV6-3 to TRBJ1-6; D gene unclear. V lost 2 bases, J lost 7 bases, and 9 bases lay in between. The CDR3 runs to 14 residues. Looked up from germline, CDR1 is MNHEY and CDR2 is SVGEGT. DNA of the CDR3: TGTGCCAGCAGTTACGGAGAGGGCAATTCACCCCTCCACTTT. It codes for CASSYGEGNSPLHF.

The gene calls are TRBV7-9 and TRBJ2-2; TRBD1 might be the D (6 bases). The germline gives CDR1 SEHNR, CDR2 FQNEAQ (reference sequence). The CDR3 runs 11 residues. The CDR3 spells CGGNRAGELFF. Here the CDR3 DNA reads TGTGGGGGAAACAGGGCCGGGGAGCTGTTTTTT.

This chain links TRBV30 with TRBJ1-6; D gene unclear. Trimming shortened V by 4 bases and J by 0 bases, and 7 bases separated the two germline ends. Germline CDR1 GTSNPN, CDR2 SVGIG (reference sequence). The CDR3 is 14 amino acids. CDR3 in amino acids: CAWMRSSYNSPLHF. For the CDR3, the DNA is TGTGCCTGGATGAGGAGCTCCTATAATTCACCCCTCCACTTT.

The chain uses TRBV12-3 or TRBV12-4 and TRBJ1-4, with D perhaps matching TRBD1 (6 bases). Trimming took off 5 bases at V and 10 bases at J, with 14 bases between the two ends. This CDR3 region has 13 residues. CDR3 in amino acids: CASSSRGFGKLFF. CDR3 sequence (DNA): TGTGCCAGCAGTAGCAGGGGCTTCGGAAAACTGTTTTTT.

The rearrangement joins TRBV6-5 to TRBJ1-5; 7 bases are shared with TRBD1. CDR3 length: 16 residues. The V gene's germline CDR1 is MNHEY and CDR2 SVGAGI. V was pared by 2 bases and J by 2 bases, with 6 bases of the junction left unmatched. The CDR3 protein is CASSYGDRVGNQPQHF. The DNA of the CDR3 is TGTGCCAGCAGTTACGGCGACAGGGTCGGCAATCAGCCCCAGCATTTT.

A note on this clone: Germline is not matched at one junction end, which may reflect a read error. V gene TRBV5-4 combines with J gene TRBJ1-2, with TRBD1 as a possible D gene (6 bases). The V gene's germline CDR1 is SGHNT and CDR2 YYREEE (reference sequence). The CDR3 length is 13 residues. The CDR3 DNA follows: TGTGCCAGCACCTTGGGACACTCCTATGGCTACACCTTC. Translation gives CASTLGHSYGYTF.

The chain recombines TRBV3-1 (or the pseudogene TRBV3-2) with TRBJ2-5, with 10 bases aligning to TRBD1. Germline CDR1 reads LGHDT; CDR2 reads YNNKEL (reference sequence). Trimming removed 0 bases from V and 1 base from J; junction bases left unmatched: 5. The CDR3 totals 17 residues. CDR3 amino acids: CASSQDLRDRGQETQYF. The CDR3 DNA sequence: TGTGCCAGCAGCCAAGATCTCCGGGACAGGGGCCAAGAGACCCAGTACTTC.

The V and J genes are TRBV18 and TRBJ1-2; TRBD1 agrees at 12 bases. Germline V CDR1 and CDR2: KGHSH, LQKENI. The CDR3 covers 17 residues. The trim removed 0 bases at V and 4 bases at J, leaving 6 bases unmatched. CDR3 residues: CASSPPGQGARGYGYTF. In DNA form, the CDR3 reads TGTGCCAGCTCACCACCGGGACAGGGGGCGCGGGGCTATGGCTACACCTTC.

In this sample, this clone turned up many times. V usage is TRBV11-3 and J usage is TRBJ2-1; D not certain. V lost 5 bases, J lost 4 bases, and 15 bases lay in between. CDR1 and CDR2 (germline): SGHNT, YENEEA. The CDR3 spans 15 residues. CDR3 loop: CASSPFDKPYNEQFF. The CDR3 DNA is TGTGCCAGCAGCCCTTTTGACAAGCCGTACAATGAGCAGTTCTTC.

The chain uses TRBV10-2 and TRBJ1-2; no reliable D call. Trimming removed 5 bases from V and 5 bases from J, with 9 bases in between. The CDR3 has 12 amino acids. Germline CDR1 and CDR2: WSHSY and SAAADI. DNA of the CDR3: TGCGCCAGCAGTCCTAACAGATATGGCTACACCTTC. This gives the protein CASSPNRYGYTF.

This chain connects TRBV7-2 to TRBJ1-4; D unresolved. Germline values: CDR1 SGHTA, CDR2 FQGNSA. Trimming took off 1 base at V and 6 bases at J, with 6 bases between the two ends. This CDR3 contains 13 residues. Here the CDR3 DNA reads TGTGCCAGCAGCTTAGGCGGGGATGAAAAACTGTTTTTT. This encodes CASSLGGDEKLFF.

This sequence joins TRBV19 and TRBJ1-2; tentative D call: TRBD1 (6 bases). Germline CDR1 reads LNHDA; CDR2 reads SQIVND (reference sequence). The V end was cut by 6 bases, the J end by 4 bases, with 12 bases between. CDR3 size: 13 residues. CDR3 amino acids: CASREQGLYGYTF. In DNA form, the CDR3 reads TGTGCCAGTAGGGAACAGGGCCTCTATGGCTACACCTTC.

J is TRBJ1-6 and V is TRBV18; tentatively, D is TRBD1 (6 bases). This CDR3 has 14 residues. Trimming took off 5 bases at V and 8 bases at J, with 13 bases between the two ends. Germline CDR1 reads KGHSH; CDR2 reads LQKENI. CDR3 protein: CASSEQGRDSPLHF. The CDR3, as DNA: TGTGCCAGCTCAGAACAGGGACGAGATTCACCCCTCCACTTT.

This chain joins TRBV19 and TRBJ1-1; D is possibly TRBD1 (6 bases). The CDR3 is 15 amino acids. The germline V gene has CDR1 LNHDA and CDR2 SQIVND (reference sequence). Trimming took off 6 bases at V and 1 base at J, with 15 bases between the two ends. The CDR3 region has the DNA TGTGCCAGTAGACCCCTACAGGGATGGAACACTGAAGCTTTCTTT. Its protein product is CASRPLQGWNTEAFF.

The chain carries TRBV7-9 and TRBJ2-1; D gene uncertain. The CDR3 consists of 16 residues. The germline V and J ends were trimmed by 1 base and 5 bases, with 15 bases remaining between them. Germline V CDR1 and CDR2: SEHNR, FQNEAQ (reference sequence). The CDR3 reads CASSLVGLLTDNEQFF. DNA for the CDR3: TGTGCCAGCAGCTTAGTGGGCCTATTAACCGACAATGAGCAGTTCTTC.

This clone has only a few counts. The chain recombines TRBV19 with TRBJ1-2; D not resolved. Trimming took 0 bases from V and 4 from J, leaving 9 bases between them. Germline loops: CDR1 LNHDA, CDR2 SQIVND (reference sequence). The CDR3 loop spans 14 amino acids. CDR3 DNA: TGTGCCAGTAGTATAGAATATACAATCTATGGCTACACCTTC. It yields the protein CASSIEYTIYGYTF.